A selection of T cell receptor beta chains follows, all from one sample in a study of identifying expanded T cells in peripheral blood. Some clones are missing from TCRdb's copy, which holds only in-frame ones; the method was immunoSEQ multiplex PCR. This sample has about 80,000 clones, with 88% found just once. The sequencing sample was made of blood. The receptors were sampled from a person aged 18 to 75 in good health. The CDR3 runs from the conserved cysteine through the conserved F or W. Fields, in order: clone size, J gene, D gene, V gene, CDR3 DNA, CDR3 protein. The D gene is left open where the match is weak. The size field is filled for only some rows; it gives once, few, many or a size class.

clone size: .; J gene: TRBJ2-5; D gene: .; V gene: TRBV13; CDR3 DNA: TGTGCCAGCTCCCGGGGAGAGCAAGAGACCCAGTACTTC; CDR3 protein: CASSRGEQETQYF
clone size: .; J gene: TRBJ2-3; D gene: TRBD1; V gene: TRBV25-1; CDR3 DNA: TGTGCCAGCAGTGCCCAGGGGACAGGGCGGAGGGATACGCAGTATTTT; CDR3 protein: CASSAQGTGRRDTQYF
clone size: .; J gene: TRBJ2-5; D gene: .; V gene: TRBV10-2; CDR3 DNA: TGCGCCAGCATTCAACAAGAGACCCAGTACTTC; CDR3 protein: CASIQQETQYF
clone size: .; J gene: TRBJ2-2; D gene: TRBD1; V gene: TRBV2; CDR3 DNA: TGTGCCAGCCAAGGACAGGGGGTAAAGTCCGGGGAGCTGTTTTTT; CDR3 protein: CASQGQGVKSGELFF
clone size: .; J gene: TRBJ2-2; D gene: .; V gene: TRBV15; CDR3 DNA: TGTGCCACCAGCTACCGGGGGAACACCGGGGAGCTGTTTTTT; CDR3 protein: CATSYRGNTGELFF
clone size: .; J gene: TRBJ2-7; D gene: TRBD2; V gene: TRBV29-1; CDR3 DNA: TGCAGCGTTGCCATAATAGCGGGGTCCTACGAGCAGTACTTC; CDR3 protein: CSVAIIAGSYEQYF
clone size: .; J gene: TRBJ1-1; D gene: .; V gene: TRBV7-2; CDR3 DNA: TGTGCCAGCAGCTTTGAAGTGGCCACTGAAGCTTTCTTT; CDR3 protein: CASSFEVATEAFF
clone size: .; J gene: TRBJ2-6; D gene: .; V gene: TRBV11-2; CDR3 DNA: TGTGCCAGCAGCTTCGGGATCTCTGGGGCCAACGTCCTGACTTTC; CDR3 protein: CASSFGISGANVLTF
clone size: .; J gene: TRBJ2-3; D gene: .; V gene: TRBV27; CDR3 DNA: TGTGCCAGCTCCCCCGACGGGATAAGCACAGATACGCAGTATTTT; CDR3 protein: CASSPDGISTDTQYF
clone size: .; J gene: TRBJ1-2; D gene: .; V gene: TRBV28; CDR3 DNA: TGTGCCAGCAGTTTAGGGGTGGGGACTAACTATGGCTACACCTTC; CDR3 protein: CASSLGVGTNYGYTF
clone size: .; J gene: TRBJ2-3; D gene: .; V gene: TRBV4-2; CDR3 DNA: TGTGCCAGCAGCCAAGAGAATGGCCTCACAGATACGCAGTATTTT; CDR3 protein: CASSQENGLTDTQYF
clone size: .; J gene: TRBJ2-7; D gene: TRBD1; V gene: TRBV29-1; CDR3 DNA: TGCAGCGTTGCAGGGGACAGGGATTCTTCTCGGCAGTACTTC; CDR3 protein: CSVAGDRDSSRQYF
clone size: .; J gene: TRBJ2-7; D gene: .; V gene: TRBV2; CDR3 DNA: TGTGCCAGCAGACCAGGGGTCATGAGCTCCTACGAGCAGTACTTC; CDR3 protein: CASRPGVMSSYEQYF
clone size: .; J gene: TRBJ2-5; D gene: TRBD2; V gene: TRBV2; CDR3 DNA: TGTGCCAGCAGTGGGGGACTTAGCGGGGGGCCTCAAGAGACCCAGTACTTC; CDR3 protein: CASSGGLSGGPQETQYF
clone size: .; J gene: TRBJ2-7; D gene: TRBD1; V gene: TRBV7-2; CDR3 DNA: TGTGCCAGCAGCTTCCCTCCGGGACAGGGGGGCTCCGAGCAGTACTTC; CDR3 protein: CASSFPPGQGGSEQYF
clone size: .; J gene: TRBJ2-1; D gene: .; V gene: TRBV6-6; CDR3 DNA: TGTGCCAGCAGTGCCTCCGGGACGGATAGTAGGGGTGAGCAGTTCTTC; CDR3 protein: CASSASGTDSRGEQFF
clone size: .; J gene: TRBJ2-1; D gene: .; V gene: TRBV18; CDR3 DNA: TGTGCCAGCTCACAGGGGGGTTACAATGAGCAGTTCTTC; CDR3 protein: CASSQGGYNEQFF
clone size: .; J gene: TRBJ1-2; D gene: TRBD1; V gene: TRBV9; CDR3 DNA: TGTGCCAGCATCCACAGGACAGGGCCCTATGGCTACACCTTC; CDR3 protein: CASIHRTGPYGYTF
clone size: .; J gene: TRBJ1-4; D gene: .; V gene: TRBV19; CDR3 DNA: TGTGCCAGTAGTAAACATGACAGCTCACCGCTGTTTTTT; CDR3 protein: CASSKHDSSPLFF
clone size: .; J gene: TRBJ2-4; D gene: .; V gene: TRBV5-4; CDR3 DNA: TGTGCCAGCAGCTTGTTCGGGGGGCGGACCAAAAACATTCAGTACTTC; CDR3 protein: CASSLFGGRTKNIQYF
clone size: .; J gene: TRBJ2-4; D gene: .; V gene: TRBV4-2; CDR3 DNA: TGTGCCAGCAGCCAAGATCCCCAGCGGCCGGGAAACATTCAGTACTTC; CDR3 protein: CASSQDPQRPGNIQYF
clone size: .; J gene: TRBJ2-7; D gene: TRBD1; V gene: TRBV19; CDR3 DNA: TGTGCCAGTAGCATAGGGACAGGGGTTTGGGAGCAGTACTTC; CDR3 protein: CASSIGTGVWEQYF
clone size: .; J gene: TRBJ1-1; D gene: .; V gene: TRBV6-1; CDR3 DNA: TGTGCCAGCAGTGTTTTTGCCCAAGGGGGTGAAGCTTTCTTT; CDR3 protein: CASSVFAQGGEAFF
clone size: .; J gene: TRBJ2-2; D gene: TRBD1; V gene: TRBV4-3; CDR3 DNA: TGCGCCAGCAGCCAAGAAGTAGGCAGGGGGCCCGGGAGCGGGGAGCTGTTTTTT; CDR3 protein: CASSQEVGRGPGSGELFF
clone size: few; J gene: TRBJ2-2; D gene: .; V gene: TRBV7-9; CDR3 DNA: TGTGCCAGCAGCCCCGAGGCCGCCGGGGAGCTGTTTTTT; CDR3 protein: CASSPEAAGELFF
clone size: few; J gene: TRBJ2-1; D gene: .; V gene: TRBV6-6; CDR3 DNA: TGTGCCAGCAGCCAGAGTTACAATGAGCAGTTCTTC; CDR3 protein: CASSQSYNEQFF
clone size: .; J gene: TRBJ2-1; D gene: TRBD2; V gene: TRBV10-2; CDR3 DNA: TGCGCCAGCTCCGATTTTAGAGCGGGGGGGCAGTTCTTC; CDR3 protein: CASSDFRAGGQFF
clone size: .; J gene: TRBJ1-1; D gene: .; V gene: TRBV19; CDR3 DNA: TGTGCCAGTAGTATACAACAGGGTACTGAAGCTTTCTTT; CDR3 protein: CASSIQQGTEAFF
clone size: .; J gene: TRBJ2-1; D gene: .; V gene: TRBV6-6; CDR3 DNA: TGTGCCAGCAGTTACTCGAACAGGGCGGCTGGTGAGCAGTTCTTC; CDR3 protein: CASSYSNRAAGEQFF
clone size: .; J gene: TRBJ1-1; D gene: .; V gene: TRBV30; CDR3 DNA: TGTGCCTGGAGTGTAGGTACAGACATGAACACTGAAGCTTTCTTT; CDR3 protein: CAWSVGTDMNTEAFF
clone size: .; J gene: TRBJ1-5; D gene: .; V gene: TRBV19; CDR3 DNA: TGTGCCAGTAGTTCCGGGTTCGATCAGCCCCAGCATTTT; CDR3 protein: CASSSGFDQPQHF
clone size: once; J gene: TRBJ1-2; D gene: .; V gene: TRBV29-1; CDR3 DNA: TGCAGCGTTGATTCAGCGGTGGGTGGCTACACCTTC; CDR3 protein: CSVDSAVGGYTF
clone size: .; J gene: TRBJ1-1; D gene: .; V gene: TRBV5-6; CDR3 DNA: TGTGCCAGCGTTGGCGAGACAGAGAACACTGAAGCTTTCTTT; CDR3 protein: CASVGETENTEAFF
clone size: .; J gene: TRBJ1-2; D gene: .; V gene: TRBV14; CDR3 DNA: TGTGCCAGCAGCCAACAGGACGCTAACTATGGCTACACCTTC; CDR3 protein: CASSQQDANYGYTF
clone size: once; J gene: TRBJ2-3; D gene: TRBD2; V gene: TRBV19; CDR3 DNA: TGTGCCAGTAGTATATCAGGGAGCGGGGGGCCCCGCACAGATACGCAGTATTTT; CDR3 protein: CASSISGSGGPRTDTQYF
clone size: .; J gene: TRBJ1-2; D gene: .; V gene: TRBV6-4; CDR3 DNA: TGTGCCAGCAGTGACTCGGAGGTGTCGGGTAACTATGGCTACACCTTC; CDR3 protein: CASSDSEVSGNYGYTF
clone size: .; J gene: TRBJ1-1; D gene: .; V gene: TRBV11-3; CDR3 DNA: TGTGCCAGCAGCTTAGGTGTGGGACAAGCTTTCTTT; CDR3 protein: CASSLGVGQAFF
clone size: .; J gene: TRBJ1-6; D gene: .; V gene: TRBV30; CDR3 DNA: TGTGCCTGGACCCCGAACGGGAGAGAAAGGGCCCACTTT; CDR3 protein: CAWTPNGRERAHF
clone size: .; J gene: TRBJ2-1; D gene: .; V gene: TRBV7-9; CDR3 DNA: TGTGCCAGCAGCTTAGCGGGAGGAAACAATGAGCAGTTCTTC; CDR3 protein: CASSLAGGNNEQFF
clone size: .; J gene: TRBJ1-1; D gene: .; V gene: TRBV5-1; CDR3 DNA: TGCGCCAGCAGCTTTACGGAGGACACTGAAGCTTTCTTT; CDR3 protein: CASSFTEDTEAFF
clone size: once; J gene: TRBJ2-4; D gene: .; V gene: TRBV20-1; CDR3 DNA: TGCAGTGCCGAATTTTTGGGCGTTCAGTACTTC; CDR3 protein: CSAEFLGVQYF
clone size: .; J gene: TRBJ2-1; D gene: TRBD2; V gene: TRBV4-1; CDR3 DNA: TGCGCCAGCAGCCAAGATTCGCCGAAGGGACTAGCGGGGGGTATCGGTTTGTATGAGCAGTTCTTC; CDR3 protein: CASSQDSPKGLAGGIGLYEQFF
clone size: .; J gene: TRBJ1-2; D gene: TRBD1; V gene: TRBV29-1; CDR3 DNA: TGCAGCGTTACGACAGGGGTTAACTATGGCTACACCTTC; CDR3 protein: CSVTTGVNYGYTF
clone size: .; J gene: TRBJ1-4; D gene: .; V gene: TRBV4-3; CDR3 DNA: TGCGCCAGCAGCCAAACACAGCTTCTTGGGGAAAAACTGTTTTTT; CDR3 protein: CASSQTQLLGEKLFF
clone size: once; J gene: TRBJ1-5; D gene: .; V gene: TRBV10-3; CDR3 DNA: TGTGCCATCAGTGAGTCGTTGGGAGATCAGCCCCAGCATTTT; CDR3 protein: CAISESLGDQPQHF
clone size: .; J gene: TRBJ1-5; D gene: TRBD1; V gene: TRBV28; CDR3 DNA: TGTGCCAGCAGCCCCGGGACAGGGGGCGCGGATGGCAATCAGCCCCAGCATTTT; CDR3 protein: CASSPGTGGADGNQPQHF
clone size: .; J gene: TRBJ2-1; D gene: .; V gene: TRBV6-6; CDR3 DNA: TGTGCCAGCAGTTTCACCAATGAGCAGTTCTTC; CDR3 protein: CASSFTNEQFF
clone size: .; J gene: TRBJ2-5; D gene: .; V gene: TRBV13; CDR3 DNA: TGTGCCAGCAGCTTAAATCCTGGGCTAGCTCAAGAGACCCAGTACTTC; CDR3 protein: CASSLNPGLAQETQYF
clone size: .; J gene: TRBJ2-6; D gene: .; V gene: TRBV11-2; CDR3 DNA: TGTGCCAGCAGCTCTCTTAGCTCTGGGGCCAACGTCCTGACTTTC; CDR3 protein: CASSSLSSGANVLTF
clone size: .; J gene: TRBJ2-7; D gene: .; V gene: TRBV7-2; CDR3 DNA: TGTGCCAGCAGCTGGGCCGGGTCAACCTACGAGCAGTACTTC; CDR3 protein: CASSWAGSTYEQYF
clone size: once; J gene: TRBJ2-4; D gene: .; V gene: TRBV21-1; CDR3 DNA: TGTGCCGGTAAGAGGGACCTGGGGGACATTCAGTACTTC; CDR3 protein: CAGKRDLGDIQYF
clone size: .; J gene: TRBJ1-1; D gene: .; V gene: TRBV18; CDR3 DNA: TGTGCCAGCTCACCACCTAACAATGAGGGCACTGAAGCTTTCTTT; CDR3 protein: CASSPPNNEGTEAFF
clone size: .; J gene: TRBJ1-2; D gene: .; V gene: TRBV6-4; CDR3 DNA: TGTGCCAGCAGTGACTCGATCGGGGGTAGGGGCTACACCTTC; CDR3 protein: CASSDSIGGRGYTF
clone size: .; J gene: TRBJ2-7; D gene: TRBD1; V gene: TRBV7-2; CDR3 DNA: TGTGCCAGCAGCCGTCCGGGACAGGGCTACGAGCAGTACTTC; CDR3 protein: CASSRPGQGYEQYF
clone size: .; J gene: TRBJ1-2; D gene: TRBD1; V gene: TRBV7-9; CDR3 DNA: TGTGCCAGCAGCTTAGCGTCGGGTAGGGGGCCTGGCTACACCTTC; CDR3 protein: CASSLASGRGPGYTF
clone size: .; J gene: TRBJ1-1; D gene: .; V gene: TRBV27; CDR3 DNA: TGTGCCAGCAGTTCCACCCGGTGGAGCACTGAAGCTTTCTTT; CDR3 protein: CASSSTRWSTEAFF
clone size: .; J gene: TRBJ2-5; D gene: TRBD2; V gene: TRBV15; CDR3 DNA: TGTGCCACCAGCACTCCGGGACTAGCTGAGACCCAGTACTTC; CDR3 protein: CATSTPGLAETQYF
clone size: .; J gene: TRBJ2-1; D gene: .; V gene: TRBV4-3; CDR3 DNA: TGCGCCAGCAGCCAAGTCCTCGGGAGTGAGCAGTTCTTC; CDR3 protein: CASSQVLGSEQFF
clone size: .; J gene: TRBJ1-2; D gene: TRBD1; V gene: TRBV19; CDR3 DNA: TGTGCCAGTAGCGGGACAGGGGCGAGCGGCTACACCTTC; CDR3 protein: CASSGTGASGYTF
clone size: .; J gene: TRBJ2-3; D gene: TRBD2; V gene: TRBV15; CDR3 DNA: TGTGCCACCAGCAGGATACGAGCGGGGGGGCAAGATACGCAGTATTTT; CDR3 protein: CATSRIRAGGQDTQYF